This TCR beta chain was sequenced in a study of a mutant IDH1 vaccine in newly diagnosed glioma. As for the study in general: Patients were given eight vaccinations, scheduled in weeks 1, 3, 5, 7, 11, 15, 19 and 23.

In regard to this clone: What it recognizes is unknown.

Indicated time point: week 5, during vaccination. Vaccination used 300 ug of mutant IDH1 20-mer peptide per dose, with topical imiquimod. CDR3 length equals 18 residues. Trimming removed 3 bases from V and 0 bases from J, with 18 bases in between. CDR1 and CDR2 from the germline V gene are MDHEN and SYDVKM. Study-wide results and limits: No link was apparently found between pseudoprogression and changes in top peripheral T cell clonotypes.

The table came from immunoSEQ multiplex PCR; TCRdb's copy has only in-frame clones and leaves some out. The sample lists tens of thousands of clones; roughly 87% were seen once. The specimen was peripheral blood mononuclear cells (PBMCs), collected from a glioma patient whose treatment included an IDH1 peptide vaccine. This chain joins TRBV28 and TRBJ1-5; the D is unclear. The sequence was collected from a woman aged 40 to 50 with glioma. Some clones in this sample may be carry-over from other donors' samples. The CDR3 region is CASSFGMVPRYSNQPQHF. The CDR3 DNA sequence: TGTGCCAGCAGTTTCGGAATGGTGCCAAGGTATAGCAATCAGCCCCAGCATTTT. The full variable domain, completed using reference TRBV28 and TRBJ1-5, is DVKVTQSSRYLVKRTGEKVFLECVQDMDHENMFWYRQDPGLGLRLIYFSYDVKMKEKGDIPEGYSVSREKKERFSLILESASTNQTSMYLCASSFGMVPRYSNQPQHFGDGTRLSIL.